Listed here are 20 T cell receptor beta chains from one sample, sequenced in a study of CD8 T cells in Susac syndrome. After extraction with the RNeasy kit, about 0.5 to 1 ug of the RNA was reverse transcribed using random hexamers. TCRdb re-called the immunoSEQ multiplex PCR reads through MiXCR, storing one row per CDR3 protein. The profile covers roughly 150,000 distinct CDR3 sequences, with 93% appearing a single time and approximately 0.14% taken by the ten largest. Sample: CD4+ T cells from PBMCs. All receptors come from a human donor in good health.

This chain uses TRBV20-1 with TRBJ1-1; no definite D call. Per germline, CDR1 DFQATT and CDR2 SNEGSKA (reference sequence). V was shortened by 4 bases and J by 1 base, with 4 bases between the two germline ends. CDR3 size: 11 residues. CDR3 sequence reads: CSAKGNTEAFF. The CDR3, as DNA: TGCAGTGCTAAGGGGAACACTGAAGCTTTCTTT.

This chain connects TRBV20-1 to TRBJ1-1; D is unclear. Looked up from germline, CDR1 is DFQATT and CDR2 is SNEGSKA (reference sequence). This CDR3 comprises 11 residues. Trimming removed 6 bases from V and 8 bases from J, with 13 bases in between. The CDR3 nucleotides are TGCAGTGCCCTGGGATTCGCCGAAGCTTTCTTT. Translation gives CSALGFAEAFF.

This clonotype showed up just once. The genes are TRBV3-1 and TRBJ1-6; D is undetermined. CDR3 size: 13 residues. Germline V gives CDR1 LGHDT, CDR2 YNNKEL (reference sequence). V lost 1 base to trimming and J lost 6 bases, with 4 bases between them. CDR3 residues: CASSQGLNSPLHF. DNA for the CDR3: TGTGCCAGCAGCCAAGGTCTTAATTCACCCCTCCACTTT.

The V gene is TRBV10-2, the J gene TRBJ2-7, with 8 bases aligning to TRBD2. Germline V lookup: CDR1 WSHSY, CDR2 SAAADI. V was clipped by 6 bases and J by 0 bases; unmatched bases: 13. The CDR3 contains 17 residues. The CDR3 coding sequence is TGCGCCAGCAGCGCCGCCGGGAGCGGGAGAAGCTCCTACGAGCAGTACTTC. This codes for CASSAAGSGRSSYEQYF.

The V gene is TRBV12-3 or TRBV12-4, the J gene TRBJ2-1; TRBD2 matches at 7 bases. Trimming cost V 7 bases and J 10 bases; bases outside gene matches: 13. This CDR3 is 14 amino acids long. The CDR3, as DNA: TGTGCCAGCACCTACCGCGACGCCGGGGGGGAGCAGTTCTTC. It codes for CASTYRDAGGEQFF.

This chain uses TRBV27 with TRBJ1-6; tentatively, D is TRBD1 (6 bases). CDR1 is MNHEY and CDR2 is SMNVEV in the germline V gene (reference sequence). V was shortened by 8 bases and J by 6 bases, with 17 bases between the two germline ends. The CDR3 sequence is 15 residues long. The CDR3 protein is CASGPTGLINSPLHF. The CDR3 DNA follows: TGTGCCAGCGGCCCGACAGGCCTGATTAATTCACCCCTCCACTTT.

The chain uses TRBV4-1 and TRBJ1-6; D remains unclear. CDR1 and CDR2 from the germline V gene are MGHRA and YSYEKL. Trimming took off 1 base at V and 7 bases at J, with 11 bases between the two ends. CDR3 size: 15 residues. The CDR3 loop reads CASSQVGMPNSPLHF. The CDR3 DNA is TGCGCCAGCAGCCAAGTAGGAATGCCAAATTCACCCCTCCACTTT.

This chain links TRBV29-1 with TRBJ1-2; TRBD1 agrees at 12 bases. J lost 8 bases, V lost 6 bases, and 10 bases had no gene match. Germline values: CDR1 SQVTM, CDR2 ANQGSEA. There are 14 residues in the CDR3. The CDR3 region has the DNA TGCAGCGTCGCCGGGGGACAGGGGGCAGGCGGCTACACCTTC. It yields the protein CSVAGGQGAGGYTF.

This sequence joins TRBV7-7 and TRBJ2-7, with 9 bases that match TRBD1. The CDR3 length is 16 residues. Germline assignment: CDR1 SSHAT and CDR2 FNYEAQ (reference sequence). With 4 bases clipped from V and 3 bases from J, the junction kept 10 bases outside the gene matches. The CDR3: CASSSIIQGASYEQYF. The CDR3 DNA sequence: TGTGCCAGCAGCTCCATAATACAGGGGGCCAGCTACGAGCAGTACTTC.

CDR3 loop: CASSMGLNTEAFF. The CDR3 DNA is TGTGCCAGTAGCATGGGACTGAACACTGAAGCTTTCTTT. The gene calls are TRBV19 and TRBJ1-1; D may be TRBD1 (5 bases). CDR1 and CDR2 (germline): LNHDA, SQIVND (reference sequence). The CDR3 sequence is 13 residues long. Trimming took off 6 bases at V and 0 bases at J, with 8 bases between the two ends.

This chain links TRBV29-1 with TRBJ1-1, with TRBD1 matching over 8 bases. V was pared by 5 bases and J by 5 bases, with 7 bases of the junction left unmatched. The CDR3 is 13 amino acids. Germline CDR1 and CDR2: SQVTM and ANQGSEA. The CDR3 loop is CSVIQGARTEAFF. The DNA for the CDR3 is TGCAGCGTTATCCAGGGGGCGAGGACTGAAGCTTTCTTT.

V is TRBV3-1 and J is TRBJ2-6; tentatively, D is TRBD1 (6 bases). Germline CDR1 LGHDT, CDR2 YNNKEL (reference sequence). The CDR3 has 17 residues. Between the trimmed V and J ends, which lost 4 bases and 0 bases, there was a span of 13 bases. The CDR3: CASSRTGSLSGANVLTF. CDR3 nucleotide sequence: TGTGCCAGCAGCCGAACAGGGTCCCTCTCTGGGGCCAACGTCCTGACTTTC.

J is TRBJ1-4 and V is TRBV29-1; TRBD1 is a possible D gene (5 bases). Germline V CDR1 and CDR2: SQVTM, ANQGSEA. This CDR3 has 15 residues. With 2 bases removed from V and 8 bases from J, the gap between germline ends came to 18 bases. The CDR3 reads CSVERFGVRGEKLFF. CDR3 DNA sequence: TGCAGCGTTGAAAGGTTCGGGGTGAGGGGAGAAAAACTGTTTTTT.

This chain joins TRBV13 and TRBJ1-6; maybe TRBD1 (5 bases). V was shortened by 1 base and J by 7 bases, with 11 bases between the two germline ends. The germline gives CDR1 PRHDT, CDR2 FYEKMQ (reference sequence). The CDR3 covers 15 residues. CDR3 sequence: CASSLAGRPNSPLHF. The CDR3 nucleotides read TGTGCCAGCAGCTTAGCGGGACGGCCAAATTCACCCCTCCACTTT.

The chain combines TRBV29-1 with TRBJ2-5, with 8 positions matching TRBD2. The CDR3 contains 13 residues. In germline, CDR1 is SQVTM, CDR2 ANQGSEA. After removal of 7 bases from V and 4 bases from J, the junction contained 8 bases not matched to a gene. CDR3 in DNA: TGCAGCGCCGGGCGGGGGGCGGGAGAGACCCAGTACTTC. This codes for CSAGRGAGETQYF. Drawing the rest from reference TRBV29-1 and TRBJ2-5, the complete variable domain is SAVISQKPSRDICQRGTSLTIQCQVDSQVTMMFWYRQQPGQSLTLIATANQGSEATYESGFVIDKFPISRPNLTFSTLTVSNMSPEDSSIYLCSAGRGAGETQYFGPGTRLLVL.

V and J are TRBV11-3 and TRBJ1-1; D not resolved. Between the trimmed V and J ends, which lost 5 bases and 5 bases, there was a span of 12 bases. The CDR3 has 13 amino acids. Germline V gene data show CDR1 as SGHNT and CDR2 as YENEEA. The CDR3 DNA sequence: TGTGCCAGCAGCCTGGAGGATCGGACTGAAGCTTTCTTT. This translates into CASSLEDRTEAFF. The full variable domain, with the rest looked up from reference TRBV11-3 and TRBJ1-1, is EAGVVQSPRYKIIEKKQPVAFWCNPISGHNTLYWYLQNLGQGPELLIRYENEEAVDDSQLPKDRFSAERLKGVDSTLKIQPAELGDSAVYLCASSLEDRTEAFFGQGTRLTVV.

The chain links TRBV4-2 to TRBJ2-5; 8 positions match TRBD2. Germline trimming cut 0 bases from V and 4 bases from J; bases unmatched to any gene: 13. The CDR3 totals 18 residues. The germline CDR1 and CDR2 sequences are LGHNA and YNFKEQ. CDR3 coding DNA: TGTGCCAGCAGCCAAGAGTTCGTTACGGCGGGGGGCCCAGAGACCCAGTACTTC. This sequence encodes CASSQEFVTAGGPETQYF.

The V call is TRBV3-1, the J call TRBJ2-7; D is possibly TRBD1 or TRBD2 (5 bases each). The CDR3 sequence is 12 residues long. The V end was cut by 4 bases, the J end by 6 bases, with 10 bases between. Germline V gene sequence: CDR1 LGHDT, CDR2 YNNKEL (reference sequence). CDR3 residues: CASSPRDREQYF. The CDR3 region has the DNA TGTGCCAGCAGCCCCCGGGACCGCGAGCAGTACTTC.

This clonotype came up a few times. The J gene is TRBJ2-7, the V gene TRBV30; perhaps TRBD2 as D (6 bases). Trimming removed 0 bases at V and 2 bases at J, with 11 bases between. From germline, CDR1 is GTSNPN and CDR2 SVGIG (reference sequence). This CDR3 spans 14 amino acids. The CDR3 here is CAWSVGGITYEQYF. The DNA for the CDR3 is TGTGCCTGGAGTGTCGGGGGAATTACCTACGAGCAGTACTTC.

This rearrangement joins TRBV2 to TRBJ2-3; D tentatively reads TRBD1 or TRBD2 (5 bases each). The V and J ends lost 6 bases and 6 bases respectively, with 25 bases between them. Germline V gives CDR1 SNHLY, CDR2 FYNNEI. CDR3 length equals 17 residues. The CDR3 reads CASSHPGLAYVMDTQYF. DNA for the CDR3: TGTGCCAGCAGCCACCCGGGGCTAGCTTATGTAATGGATACGCAGTATTTT.